These 9 T cell receptor beta chains originate from one sample sequenced in a study of T cells in Graves' hyperthyroidism and ophthalmopathy. From RNA transcripts, TCR beta CDR3 regions were amplified. TCR CDR3 regions were first amplified by RT-PCR with HTBI primers. TCRdb reprocessed the multiplex PCR reads with MiXCR, giving one entry per CDR3 protein. The profile covers nearly 600,000 distinct CDR3 sequences, with around 14% appearing a single time and about 5.8% taken by the ten largest. Sequences were obtained from blood. The receptors shown here come from a woman aged 30 to 39 with Graves' hyperthyroidism that later progressed to Graves' ophthalmopathy.

This clonotype was seen only a few times. The chain has TRBV19 and TRBJ2-5; 7 positions agree with TRBD2. The V gene's germline CDR1 is LNHDA and CDR2 SQIVND (reference sequence). This CDR3 contains 14 residues. Losses at the gene ends were 3 bases for V and 5 bases for J; bases not matched to a gene: 6. The chain's CDR3 is CASSIQLGGETQYF. CDR3 DNA sequence: TGTGCCAGTAGTATCCAGCTCGGGGGGGAGACCCAGTACTTC.

This clonotype was counted many times. The chain carries TRBV28 and TRBJ2-7; 10 bases match TRBD1. With V trimmed by 5 bases and J by 3 bases, 10 bases remained unmatched. This CDR3 spans 16 amino acids. CDR1 MDHEN and CDR2 SYDVKM come from the germline V gene. In DNA form, the CDR3 reads TGTGCCAGCAGTCAACCAGGGACAGGGGAAGGCTACGAGCAGTACTTC. Translation gives CASSQPGTGEGYEQYF. Full variable domain (rest looked up from reference TRBV28 and TRBJ2-7): DVKVTQSSRYLVKRTGEKVFLECVQDMDHENMFWYRQDPGLGLRLIYFSYDVKMKEKGDIPEGYSVSREKKERFSLILESASTNQTSMYLCASSQPGTGEGYEQYFGPGTRLTVT.

Note on this clonotype: This could be a read error, since a much larger clone is one nucleotide away. The chain joins TRBV29-1 to TRBJ2-7, with D possibly matching TRBD2 (5 bases). The germline gives CDR1 SQVTM, CDR2 ANQGSEA. This CDR3 region has 12 residues. DNA for the CDR3: TGCGGCGTTGATCGGGGTATGGGGGAGCAGTACTTC. This encodes CGVDRGMGEQYF.

This clonotype came up many times. This chain links TRBV7-2 with TRBJ1-1; 7 nucleotides agree with TRBD1. The CDR3 length is 15 residues. Trimming took 4 bases from V and 3 from J; bases not matched to a gene: 8. The V gene's germline CDR1 is SGHTA and CDR2 FQGNSA. CDR3 in amino acids: CASSSDREWYTEAFF. The CDR3 DNA sequence: TGTGCCAGCAGCTCCGACAGGGAATGGTACACTGAAGCTTTCTTT.

As regards this clonotype: This could be a read error, since a much larger clone is one nucleotide away. The V gene is TRBV6-1, the J gene TRBJ1-3, with D tentatively TRBD1 (5 bases). Germline V CDR1 and CDR2: MNHNS, SASEGT. This CDR3 is 14 amino acids long. Trimming pared 4 bases from V and 0 bases from J, leaving 7 bases between. CDR3 loop: CASSADNSGNTIYF. The DNA of the CDR3 is TGTGCCAGCAGTGCGGACAACTCTGGAAACACCATATATTTT.

This rearrangement joins TRBV12-3 or TRBV12-4 to TRBJ1-4; D possibly corresponds to TRBD1 (5 bases). CDR3 length: 12 amino acids. The V and J ends lost 2 bases and 14 bases respectively, with 12 bases between them. CDR3 nucleotides: TGTGCCAGCAGTTTATCCAGGGACGGTCTGTTTTTT. This sequence encodes CASSLSRDGLFF.

This clonotype came up many times. The chain couples TRBV28 to TRBJ1-1; D gene uncertain. The CDR3 loop spans 15 amino acids. Trimming shortened V by 1 base and J by 3 bases, and 12 bases separated the two germline ends. The germline V gene has CDR1 MDHEN and CDR2 SYDVKM. CDR3 protein: CASSLSGAGYTEAFF. Here the CDR3 DNA reads TGTGCCAGCAGTTTATCAGGCGCGGGGTACACTGAAGCTTTCTTT.

This chain connects TRBV18 to TRBJ1-2; the match to TRBD1 covers 10 bases. After removal of 8 bases from V and 7 bases from J, the junction contained 7 bases not matched to a gene. The CDR3 is 13 amino acids. Germline values: CDR1 KGHSH, CDR2 LQKENI. CDR3 protein: CASPSRDRGGYTF. CDR3 sequence (DNA): TGTGCCAGCCCATCTCGGGACAGGGGTGGCTACACCTTC. Supplemented by reference TRBV18 and TRBJ1-2, the full variable domain reads NAGVMQNPRHLVRRRGQEARLRCSPMKGHSHVYWYRQLPEEGLKFMVYLQKENIIDESGMPKERFSAEFPKEGPSILRIQQVVRGDSAAYFCASPSRDRGGYTFGSGTRLTVV.

This clonotype was counted at least ten times. The chain couples TRBV11-1 to TRBJ2-2; D is ambiguous. Trimming left V 8 bases short and J 2 bases short, with 9 bases between. This CDR3 comprises 13 residues. Germline V gives CDR1 SGHAT, CDR2 FQDESV (reference sequence). The CDR3 sequence is CASEDANTGELFF. The CDR3 nucleotides are TGTGCCAGCGAGGATGCAAACACCGGGGAGCTGTTTTTT.